In its sample, the clone carrying this T cell receptor beta chain was seen once. V was clipped by 4 bases and J by 1 base; unmatched bases: 4. CDR3 size: 14 residues. Germline loops: CDR1 SGHRS, CDR2 YFSETQ. This specimen belongs to a study of blood T cell repertoires in COVID-19. Study details: T cells, B-cell-depleted T cells, or PBMCs provided the cDNA or gDNA that served as material.

In the original analysis: From reference gene primer amplification, estimates of nucleated cell counts were derived. Assay used: immunoSEQ multiplex PCR; TCRdb lists only in-frame clones, some missing. The DNA gave D and trimming, while V, J and clone size come from that table. Of about 250,000 clones listed, approximately 80% are singletons. This chain links TRBV5-1 with TRBJ1-1, with TRBD1 matching 7 bases. The material sequenced was peripheral blood. This receptor was obtained from a man aged 40-49 years with acute or convalescent COVID-19. Written as DNA, the CDR3 is TGCGCCAGCAGCACAAGGACAGGGAACACTGAAGCTTTCTTT. This codes for CASSTRTGNTEAFF.